These 14 T cell receptor beta chains share one sample of origin, sequenced in a study of cytomegalovirus exposure and HLA in healthy donors. The repertoire was sequenced with immunoSEQ multiplex PCR; TCRdb's copy has only in-frame clones and lacks some. This repertoire shows some 130,000 clones, 82% found once; its top ten account for 30%. The specimen was PBMCs. These receptors were collected from a man aged 25 to 45 in good health and CMV-seropositive.

This chain joins TRBV14 and TRBJ2-1, with a possible D match to TRBD2 (5 bases). The germline V gene encodes CDR1 SGHDN and CDR2 FVKESK. This CDR3 has 16 amino acids. Trimming pared 7 bases from V and 4 bases from J, leaving 20 bases between. CDR3 in amino acids: CASTARSGGHYNEQFF. In nucleotides, the CDR3 is TGTGCCAGCACCGCTCGATCAGGAGGCCATTACAATGAGCAGTTCTTC.

A few counts support this clone. CDR3 in amino acids: CASSQDGQGARPQHF. CDR3 coding DNA: TGCGCCAGCAGCCAAGACGGCCAGGGGGCTCGGCCCCAGCATTTT. V and J are TRBV4-3 and TRBJ1-5; TRBD1 agrees at 8 bases. CDR3 size: 15 residues. With 0 bases clipped from V and 9 bases from J, the junction kept 7 bases outside the gene matches. CDR1 is LGHNA, CDR2 YSLEER, per germline.

This chain links TRBV25-1 with TRBJ2-1; D unclear. The CDR3 has 13 amino acids. V was trimmed by 4 bases and J by 8 bases, leaving 12 bases between them. CDR1 and CDR2 (germline): MGHDK, SYGVNS. The CDR3 bases are TGTGCCAGCAGTGCCCAGGCACGCCATGAGCAGTTCTTC. It yields the protein CASSAQARHEQFF.

This clone was detected once. The V gene is TRBV9, the J gene TRBJ2-1; 8 bases map to TRBD1. The CDR3 spans 14 residues. Germline V CDR1 and CDR2: SGDLS, YYNGEE. Trimming took 6 bases from V and 10 from J; bases not matched to a gene: 12. The CDR3 nucleotides are TGTGCCAGCAACGAGGGACAGGTCGGTGGGGAGCAGTTCTTC. Protein: CASNEGQVGGEQFF.

This chain joins TRBV5-8 and TRBJ2-7, with D perhaps TRBD1 (5 bases). The CDR3 is 14 residues long. CDR1 SGHTS and CDR2 YDEGEE come from the germline V gene. Trimming left V 6 bases short and J 2 bases short, with 15 bases between. The CDR3 reads CASKISQGTYEQYF. CDR3 sequence (DNA): TGTGCCAGCAAGATTAGCCAGGGAACCTACGAGCAGTACTTC.

The chain links TRBV4-1 to TRBJ2-7; 7 bases line up with TRBD1. Germline CDR1 is MGHRA and CDR2 is YSYEKL. The CDR3 contains 15 residues. The V gene end was trimmed by 1 base and the J gene end by 3 bases; junction bases not matched to a gene: 6. CDR3 DNA: TGCGCCAGCAGCCAAGGCACAGGGGACCTCTACGAGCAGTACTTC. Its protein product is CASSQGTGDLYEQYF.

The chain recombines TRBV6-1 with TRBJ2-5; possible D gene TRBD1, 6 bases. The CDR3 is 14 residues long. Trimming took 1 base from V and 1 from J, leaving 7 bases between them. CDR1 is MNHNS, CDR2 SASEGT, per germline. As DNA, the CDR3 is TGTGCCAGCAGTGAAGGACAGGTCCAAGAGACCCAGTACTTC. This translates into CASSEGQVQETQYF.

The chain is built from TRBV10-1 and TRBJ1-4; D gene uncertain. The V end was cut by 4 bases, the J end by 5 bases, with 8 bases between. The CDR3 contains 13 residues. Germline values: CDR1 WNHNN, CDR2 SYGVQD (reference sequence). This CDR3 is CASSGNGNEKLFF. The CDR3 DNA is TGCGCCAGCAGTGGAAACGGGAATGAAAAACTGTTTTTT.

The V call is TRBV6-5, the J call TRBJ2-3; TRBD2 aligns across 15 bases. The CDR3 is made up of 15 amino acids. After removal of 5 bases from V and 5 bases from J, the junction contained 2 bases not matched to a gene. CDR1 is MNHEY, CDR2 SVGAGI, per germline. For the CDR3, the DNA is TGTGCCAGCAGTCGGGGACTAGCGGGGGGAGATACGCAGTATTTT. Translation gives CASSRGLAGGDTQYF.

The chain couples TRBV25-1 to TRBJ2-7; possible D gene TRBD1, 6 bases. CDR3 size: 15 residues. Trimming removed 6 bases at V and 1 base at J, with 16 bases between. Germline V gives CDR1 MGHDK, CDR2 SYGVNS. CDR3 protein: CASSATGPLSYEQYF. The CDR3 DNA sequence: TGTGCCAGCAGCGCTACAGGGCCGTTGTCCTACGAGCAGTACTTC.

This clone was counted at least ten times. The V and J genes are TRBV7-2 and TRBJ2-5; D remains unclear. Germline CDR1 SGHTA, CDR2 FQGNSA. This CDR3 contains 11 residues. V was pared by 4 bases and J by 5 bases, with 5 bases between. The CDR3 is CASSSYETQYF. For the CDR3, the DNA is TGTGCCAGCAGCTCTTATGAGACCCAGTACTTC.

The genes are TRBV7-9 and TRBJ2-1; D perhaps matches TRBD2 (5 bases). This CDR3 comprises 14 residues. Looked up from germline, CDR1 is SEHNR and CDR2 is FQNEAQ (reference sequence). V was shortened by 1 base and J by 12 bases, with 16 bases between the two germline ends. The CDR3 sequence is CASSLEHTQRGQFF. The CDR3 coding sequence is TGTGCCAGCAGCTTAGAACACACCCAACGGGGGCAGTTCTTC.

J is TRBJ2-5 and V is TRBV7-8, with TRBD1 matching 7 bases. Unmatched junction bases numbered 5, after V lost 5 bases and J lost 2 bases. Germline values: CDR1 SGHVS, CDR2 FQNEAQ. CDR3 length: 14 residues. The CDR3 DNA reads TGTGCCAGCAGCCCAGACAGGGCACAAGAGACCCAGTACTTC. Amino acid sequence: CASSPDRAQETQYF.

This chain links TRBV5-1 with TRBJ2-2; 7 bases match TRBD1. Losses at the gene ends were 0 bases for V and 2 bases for J; bases not matched to a gene: 7. Germline lookup yields CDR1 SGHRS and CDR2 YFSETQ. This CDR3 has 17 residues. CDR3 residues: CASSLGTGPFNTGELFF. CDR3 DNA: TGCGCCAGCAGCTTGGGGACAGGACCCTTCAACACCGGGGAGCTGTTTTTT.